This T cell receptor (beta chain) was sequenced for a study of cytomegalovirus exposure and HLA in healthy donors. With 60 Vbeta and 13 Jbeta primers, the PCR was carried out. The assay was immunoSEQ multiplex PCR, and TCRdb's table has in-frame clones only and misses some. The sample is made up of 100,000 to 150,000 clones, and the top ten hold 2% to 2.5% of it. The V and J ends lost 4 bases and 10 bases respectively, with 11 bases between them. Germline V lookup: CDR1 MNHEY, CDR2 SVGAGI. The CDR3 is 12 amino acids. The specimen sequenced was PBMCs. This TCR was recovered from a man in his forties in good health and CMV-seronegative. This sequence joins TRBV6-5 and TRBJ2-1; perhaps TRBD2 as D (5 bases). The DNA of the CDR3 is TGTGCCAGCAGTTGGAGGTTGGGAGAGCAGTTCTTC. This sequence encodes CASSWRLGEQFF.